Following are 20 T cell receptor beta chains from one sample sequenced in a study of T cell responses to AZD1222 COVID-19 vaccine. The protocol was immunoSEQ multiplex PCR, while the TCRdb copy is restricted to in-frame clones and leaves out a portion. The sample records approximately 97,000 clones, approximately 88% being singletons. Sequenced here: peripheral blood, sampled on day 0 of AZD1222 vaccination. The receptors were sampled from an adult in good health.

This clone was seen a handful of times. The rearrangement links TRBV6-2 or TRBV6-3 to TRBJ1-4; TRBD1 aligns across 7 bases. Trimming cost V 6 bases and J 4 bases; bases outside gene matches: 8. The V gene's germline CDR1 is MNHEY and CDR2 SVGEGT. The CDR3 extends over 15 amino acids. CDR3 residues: CASSDRDGVNEKLFF. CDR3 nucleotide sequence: TGTGCCAGCAGCGACAGGGACGGAGTTAATGAAAAACTGTTTTTT.

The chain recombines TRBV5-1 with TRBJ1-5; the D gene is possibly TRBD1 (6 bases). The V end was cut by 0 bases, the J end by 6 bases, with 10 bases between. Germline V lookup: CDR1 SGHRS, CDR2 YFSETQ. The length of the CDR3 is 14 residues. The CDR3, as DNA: TGCGCCAGCAGCTTGGGGGCAGGGGCTCAGCCCCAGCATTTT. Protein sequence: CASSLGAGAQPQHF.

CDR3 protein: CASSLLYEQYF. In nucleotides, the CDR3 is TGTGCCAGCAGCCTCCTCTACGAGCAGTACTTC. The chain recombines TRBV28 with TRBJ2-7, with D unresolved. This CDR3 is built from 11 residues. V was pared by 6 bases and J by 3 bases, with 6 bases between. In germline, CDR1 is MDHEN, CDR2 SYDVKM.

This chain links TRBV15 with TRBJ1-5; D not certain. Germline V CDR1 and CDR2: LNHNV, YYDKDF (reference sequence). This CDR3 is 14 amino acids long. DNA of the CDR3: TGTGCTACCGGGAGCGACTACTTGGGTCAGCCCCAGCATTTT. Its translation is CATGSDYLGQPQHF.

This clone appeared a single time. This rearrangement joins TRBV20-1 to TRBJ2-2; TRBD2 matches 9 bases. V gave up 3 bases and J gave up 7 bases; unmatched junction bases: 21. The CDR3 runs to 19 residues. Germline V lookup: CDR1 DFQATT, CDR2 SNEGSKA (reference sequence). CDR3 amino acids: CSASSLSRLVSGSNGELFF. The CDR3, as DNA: TGCAGTGCTAGTAGCCTGAGCCGTTTGGTTAGCGGGAGTAACGGGGAGCTGTTTTTT.

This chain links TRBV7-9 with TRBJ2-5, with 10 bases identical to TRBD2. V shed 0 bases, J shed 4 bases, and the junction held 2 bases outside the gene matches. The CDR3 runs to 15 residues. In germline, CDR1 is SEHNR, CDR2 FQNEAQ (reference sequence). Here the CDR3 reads CASSLASGGPETQYF. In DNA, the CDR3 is TGTGCCAGCAGCTTAGCTAGCGGGGGGCCAGAGACCCAGTACTTC.

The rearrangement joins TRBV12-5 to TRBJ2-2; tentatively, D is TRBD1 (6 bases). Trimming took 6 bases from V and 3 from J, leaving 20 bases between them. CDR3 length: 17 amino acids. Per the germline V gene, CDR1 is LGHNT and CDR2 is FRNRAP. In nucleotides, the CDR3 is TGTGCTAGTGGCCTTGGACAGACCACAACGGACACCGGGGAGCTGTTTTTT. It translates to CASGLGQTTTDTGELFF.

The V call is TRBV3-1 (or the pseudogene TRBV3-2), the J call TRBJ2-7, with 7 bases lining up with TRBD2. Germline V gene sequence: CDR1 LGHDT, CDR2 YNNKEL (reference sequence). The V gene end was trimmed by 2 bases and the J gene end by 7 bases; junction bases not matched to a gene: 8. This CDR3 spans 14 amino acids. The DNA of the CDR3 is TGTGCCAGCAGCCAAACTCGGACTAGATCGGAGCAGTACTTC. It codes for CASSQTRTRSEQYF.

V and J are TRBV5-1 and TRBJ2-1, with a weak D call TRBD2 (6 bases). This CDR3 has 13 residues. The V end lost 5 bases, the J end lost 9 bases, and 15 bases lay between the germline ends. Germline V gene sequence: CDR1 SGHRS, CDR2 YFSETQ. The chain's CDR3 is CASRRQGGIEQFF. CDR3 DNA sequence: TGCGCCAGCAGAAGGCAGGGAGGTATTGAGCAGTTCTTC.

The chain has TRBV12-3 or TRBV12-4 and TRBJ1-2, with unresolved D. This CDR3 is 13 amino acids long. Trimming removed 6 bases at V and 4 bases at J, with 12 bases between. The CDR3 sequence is CASSPRNGYGYTF. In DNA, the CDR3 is TGTGCCAGCAGCCCGCGAAATGGCTATGGCTACACCTTC.

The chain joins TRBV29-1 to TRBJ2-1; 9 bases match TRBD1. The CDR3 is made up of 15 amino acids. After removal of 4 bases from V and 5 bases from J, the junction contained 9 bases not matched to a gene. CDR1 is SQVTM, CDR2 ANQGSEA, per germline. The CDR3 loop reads CSVAWGQGGDNEQFF. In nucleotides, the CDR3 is TGCAGCGTTGCATGGGGACAGGGAGGGGACAATGAGCAGTTCTTC.

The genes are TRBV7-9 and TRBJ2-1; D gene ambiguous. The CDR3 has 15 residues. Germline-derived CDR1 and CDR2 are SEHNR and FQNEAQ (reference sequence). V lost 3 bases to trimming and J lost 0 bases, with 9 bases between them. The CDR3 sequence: CASSLAETSYNEQFF. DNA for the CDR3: TGTGCCAGCAGCTTGGCGGAAACCTCCTACAATGAGCAGTTCTTC.

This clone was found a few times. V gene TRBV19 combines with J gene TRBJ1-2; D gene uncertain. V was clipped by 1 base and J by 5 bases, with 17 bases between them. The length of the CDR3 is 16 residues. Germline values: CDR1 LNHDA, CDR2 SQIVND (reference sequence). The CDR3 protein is CASSIGFLDANYGYTF. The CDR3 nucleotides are TGTGCCAGTAGTATAGGTTTTTTGGACGCGAATTATGGCTACACCTTC.

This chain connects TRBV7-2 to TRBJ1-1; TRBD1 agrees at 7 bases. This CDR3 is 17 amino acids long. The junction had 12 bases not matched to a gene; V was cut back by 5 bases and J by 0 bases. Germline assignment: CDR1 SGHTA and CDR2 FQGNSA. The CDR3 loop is CASSLPELDRLNTEAFF. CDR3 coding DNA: TGTGCCAGCAGCCTACCCGAGTTGGACAGGCTGAACACTGAAGCTTTCTTT.

As DNA, the CDR3 is TGTGCCAGCAGCTTAGCCATAGCGGGCTCCTACAATGAGCAGTTCTTC. Protein product: CASSLAIAGSYNEQFF. V and J are TRBV7-9 and TRBJ2-1; TRBD2 matches 7 bases. V lost 0 bases to trimming and J lost 0 bases; unmatched junction nucleotides: 2. The CDR3 is 16 amino acids. The V gene's germline CDR1 is SEHNR and CDR2 FQNEAQ (reference sequence).

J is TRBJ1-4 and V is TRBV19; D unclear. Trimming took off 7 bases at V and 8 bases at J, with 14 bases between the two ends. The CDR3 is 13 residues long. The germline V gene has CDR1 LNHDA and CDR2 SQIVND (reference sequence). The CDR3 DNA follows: TGTGCCAGTACGGCTAGGGTATACGAAAAACTGTTTTTT. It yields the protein CASTARVYEKLFF.

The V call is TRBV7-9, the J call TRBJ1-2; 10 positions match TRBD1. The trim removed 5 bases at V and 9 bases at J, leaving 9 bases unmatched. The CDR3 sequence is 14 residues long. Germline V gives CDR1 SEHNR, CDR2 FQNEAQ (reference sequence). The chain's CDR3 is CASSQGQGYPRYTF. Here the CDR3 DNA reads TGTGCCAGCAGCCAGGGACAGGGGTATCCCCGCTACACCTTC.

CDR3 sequence: CASITGGTEAFF. CDR3 coding DNA: TGTGCCAGCATAACAGGGGGCACTGAAGCTTTCTTT. The rearrangement joins TRBV6-6 to TRBJ1-1; TRBD1 agrees at 8 bases. Germline values: CDR1 MNHNY, CDR2 SVGAGI (reference sequence). V shed 7 bases, J shed 4 bases, and the junction held 2 bases outside the gene matches. The CDR3 totals 12 residues.

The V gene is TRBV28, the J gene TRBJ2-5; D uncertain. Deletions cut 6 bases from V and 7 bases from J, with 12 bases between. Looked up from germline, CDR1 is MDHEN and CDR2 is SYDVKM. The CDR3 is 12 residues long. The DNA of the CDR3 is TGTGCCAGCAGCCCGGGTGGAGTGACCCAGTACTTC. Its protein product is CASSPGGVTQYF.

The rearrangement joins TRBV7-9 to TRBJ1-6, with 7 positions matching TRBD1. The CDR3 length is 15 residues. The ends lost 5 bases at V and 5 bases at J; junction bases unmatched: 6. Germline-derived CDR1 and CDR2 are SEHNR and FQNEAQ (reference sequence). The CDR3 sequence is CASSSPGTDNSPLHF. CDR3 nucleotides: TGTGCCAGCAGCAGCCCCGGGACAGATAATTCACCCCTCCACTTT.